The entry below gives a single T cell receptor (beta chain) sequence along with its context. Its antigen is as yet unknown. V shed 7 bases and J 4 bases; nucleotides not matched to a gene: 7. CDR3 size: 13 residues. The data were obtained in a study of T cell repertoires in cytomegalovirus infection. For the study at large: TCR beta signatures that were public indicated CMV infection and matching HLA type. Whole-study results and caveats: Cumulated frequencies of public TCR beta families served to identify carriers of CMV plus the relevant HLA.

MiXCR was run by TCRdb on the reads, yielding one entry per CDR3 protein. The table lists a few hundred thousand distinct CDR3 sequences, about a sixth of them singletons, with approximately 51% in the top ten. This sequence originates from a human donor in good health (CMV status not recorded). Some clones in this sample may be carry-over from other donors' samples. Sequencing was performed on CD8+ T cells from PBMCs. The genes are TRBV12-3 or TRBV12-4 and TRBJ2-7; 7 bases agree with TRBD1. The CDR3, as DNA: TGTGCCAGCACCAGACAGGGTCCGTACGAGCAGTACTTC. As protein: CASTRQGPYEQYF.